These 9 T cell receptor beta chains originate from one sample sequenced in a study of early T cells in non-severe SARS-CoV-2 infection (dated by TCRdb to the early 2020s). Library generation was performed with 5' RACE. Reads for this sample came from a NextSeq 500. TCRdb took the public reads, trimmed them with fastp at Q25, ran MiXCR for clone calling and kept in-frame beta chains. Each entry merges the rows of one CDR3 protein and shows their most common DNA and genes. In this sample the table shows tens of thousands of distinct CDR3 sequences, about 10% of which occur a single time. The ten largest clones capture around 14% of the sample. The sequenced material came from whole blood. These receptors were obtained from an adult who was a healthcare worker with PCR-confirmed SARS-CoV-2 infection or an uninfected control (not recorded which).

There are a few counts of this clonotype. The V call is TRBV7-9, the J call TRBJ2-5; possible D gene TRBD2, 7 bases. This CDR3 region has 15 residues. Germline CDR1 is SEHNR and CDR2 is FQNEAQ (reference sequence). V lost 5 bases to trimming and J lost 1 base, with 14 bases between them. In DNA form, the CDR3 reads TGTGCCAGCAGCAAGGGGAGGGGGATCCAAGAGACCCAGTACTTC. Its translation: CASSKGRGIQETQYF. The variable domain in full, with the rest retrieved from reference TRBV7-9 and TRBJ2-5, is DTGVSQNPRHKITKRGQNVTFRCDPISEHNRLYWYRQTLGQGPEFLTYFQNEAQLEKSRLLSDRFSAERPKGSFSTLEIQRTEQGDSAMYLCASSKGRGIQETQYFGPGTRLLVL.

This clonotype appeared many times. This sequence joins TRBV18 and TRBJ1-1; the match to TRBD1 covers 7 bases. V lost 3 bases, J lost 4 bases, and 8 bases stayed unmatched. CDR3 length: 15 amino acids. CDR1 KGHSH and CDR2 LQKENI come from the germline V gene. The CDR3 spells CASSPTQGEATEAFF. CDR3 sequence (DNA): TGTGCCAGCTCACCCACCCAGGGGGAAGCCACTGAAGCTTTCTTT.

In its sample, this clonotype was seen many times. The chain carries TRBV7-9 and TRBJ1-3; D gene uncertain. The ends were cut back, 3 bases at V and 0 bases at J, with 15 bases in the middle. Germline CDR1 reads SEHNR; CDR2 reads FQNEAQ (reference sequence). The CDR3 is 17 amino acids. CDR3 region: CASSLGRYLVSGNTIYF. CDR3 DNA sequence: TGTGCCAGCAGCTTGGGTCGCTATTTGGTCTCTGGAAACACCATATATTTT.

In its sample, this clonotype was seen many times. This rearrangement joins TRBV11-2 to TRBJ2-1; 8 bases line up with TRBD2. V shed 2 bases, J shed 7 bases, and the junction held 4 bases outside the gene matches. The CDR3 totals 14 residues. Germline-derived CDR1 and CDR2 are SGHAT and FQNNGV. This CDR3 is CASSLLAGGNEQFF. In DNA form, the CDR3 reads TGTGCCAGCAGCTTACTAGCGGGCGGGAATGAGCAGTTCTTC.

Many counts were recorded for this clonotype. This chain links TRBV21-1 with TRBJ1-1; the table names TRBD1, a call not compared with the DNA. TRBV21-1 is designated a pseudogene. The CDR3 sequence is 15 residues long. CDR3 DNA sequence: TGTGCCAGCAGCAAAGTACGGGGGGAGAACACTGAAGCTTTCTTT. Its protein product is CASSKVRGENTEAFF.

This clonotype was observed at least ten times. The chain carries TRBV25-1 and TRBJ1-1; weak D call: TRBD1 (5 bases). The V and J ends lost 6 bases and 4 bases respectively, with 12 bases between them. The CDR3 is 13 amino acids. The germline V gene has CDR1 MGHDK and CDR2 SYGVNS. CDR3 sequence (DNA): TGTGCCAGCAGGACTAGGGGTATCACTGAAGCTTTCTTT. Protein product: CASRTRGITEAFF. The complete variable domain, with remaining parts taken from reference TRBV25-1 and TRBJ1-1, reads EADIYQTPRYLVIGTGKKITLECSQTMGHDKMYWYQQDPGMELHLIHYSYGVNSTEKGDLSSESTVSRIRTEHFPLTLESARPSHTSQYLCASRTRGITEAFFGQGTRLTVV.

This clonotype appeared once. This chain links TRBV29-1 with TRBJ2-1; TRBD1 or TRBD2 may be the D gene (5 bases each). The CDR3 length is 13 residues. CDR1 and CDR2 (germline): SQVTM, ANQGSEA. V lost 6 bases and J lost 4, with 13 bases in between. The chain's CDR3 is CSVPRDGYNEQFF. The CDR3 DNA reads TGCAGCGTCCCCCGGGACGGATACAATGAGCAGTTCTTC.

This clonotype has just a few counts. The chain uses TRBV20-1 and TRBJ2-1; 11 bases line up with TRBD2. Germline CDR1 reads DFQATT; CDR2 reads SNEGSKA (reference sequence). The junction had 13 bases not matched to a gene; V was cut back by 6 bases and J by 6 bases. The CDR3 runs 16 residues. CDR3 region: CSASYPVTSGGNEQFF. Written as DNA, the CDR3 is TGCAGTGCCAGCTATCCCGTAACTAGCGGGGGCAATGAGCAGTTCTTC.

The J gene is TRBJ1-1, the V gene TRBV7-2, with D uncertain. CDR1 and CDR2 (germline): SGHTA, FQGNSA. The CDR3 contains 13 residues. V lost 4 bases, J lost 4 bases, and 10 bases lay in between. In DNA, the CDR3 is TGTGCCAGCAGCTCCGCTCTTAGCACTGAAGCTTTCTTT. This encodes CASSSALSTEAFF.